This is a list of T cell receptor beta chains from one sample in a study of CDR3 diversity in severe acne. TCRdb reanalysed the PCR reads using MiXCR and keeps one entry per CDR3 protein. The sample has roughly 79,000 distinct CDR3 sequences; 45% to 55% are singletons. Sequencing was done on a sample of blood. These receptors came from a male donor with severe acne vulgaris. The CDR3 runs from the conserved cysteine through the conserved F or W. Fields, in order: V gene, CDR3 protein.

TRBV29-1	CSVVGGRVPGELFF
TRBV7-9	CASSGTGVEQYF
TRBV4-1	CASSQGRTVNEQYF
TRBV24-1	CATSDPGQPQETQYF
TRBV10-2	CASSEQGHTEAFF
TRBV5-4	CASSTGQVNEQYF
TRBV2	CALVVGYEQYF
TRBV28	CASSPMQGAINSPLHF
TRBV29-1	CSVEGDRDGLHSNYGYTF
TRBV15	CATSRESAGRVGEQFF
TRBV20-1	CSAPLPSGSSNTQYF
TRBV5-1	CASSQTGGSVNQPQHF
TRBV15	CATSKDRNYEQYF
TRBV14	CASSQGGSTDTQYF
TRBV20-1	CSAKTSGRDEQFF
TRBV11-1	CASSLAPLFETGNTGELFF
TRBV7-9	CASTQMPSGTEAFF
TRBV29-1	CGVVGGNTEAFF
TRBV27	CASSDGLAGVTDTQYF
TRBV5-6	CASSHRTLSSGELFF
TRBV13	CASSQGPGGHADTQYF
TRBV3-1	CASRDTTGELFF
TRBV7-4	CASSPTGGSEQYF
TRBV5-1	CASGSGEGNYEQYF
TRBV12-3/TRBV12-4	CASSLDRGWSTEAFF
TRBV7-9	CASSLASGPTNEKLFF
TRBV7-9	CASSPMGQEGQPQHF
TRBV5-4	CASSLKGASMGTPLHF
TRBV12-3/TRBV12-4	CASSFPGQGTYEQYF
TRBV12-3/TRBV12-4	CASSLAGGQDF
TRBV20-1	CSATKTGEGVVGYTF
TRBV29-1	CSVGTGDEKLFF
TRBV6-5	CASSRDRVLDQPQHF
TRBV4-1	CASSQDRLGLAGETQYF
TRBV4-1	CASSRGTASYEQYF
TRBV12-3/TRBV12-4	CASTAEYYGYTF
TRBV14	CASSQIVDSYTGELFF
TRBV20-1	CSANRGGSMNTEVFF
TRBV20-1	CSARGGFAGNTIYF
TRBV20-1	CSDSSGRPFYEQYF
TRBV5-1	CASSWTRVAGELFF
TRBV7-2	CTSSFSPGEPNPGANVLTF
TRBV4-1	CASSQPIRSGELFF
TRBV6-2/TRBV6-3	CASSKSVQGANVLTF
TRBV28	CASSTSGQTNTEAFF
TRBV10-3	CAISELNRDRDYNYGYTF
TRBV6-5	CASTSGSLTYEQYF
TRBV7-3	CASSPIVGTGLYNEQFF